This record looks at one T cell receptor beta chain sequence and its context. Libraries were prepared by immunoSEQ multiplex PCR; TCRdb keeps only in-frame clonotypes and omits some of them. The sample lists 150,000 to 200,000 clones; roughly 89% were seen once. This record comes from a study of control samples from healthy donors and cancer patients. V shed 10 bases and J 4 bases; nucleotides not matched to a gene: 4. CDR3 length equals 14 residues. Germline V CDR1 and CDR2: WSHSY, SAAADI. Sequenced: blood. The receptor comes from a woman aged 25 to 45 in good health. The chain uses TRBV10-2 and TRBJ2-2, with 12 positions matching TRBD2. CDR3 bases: TGCGCCATCACTAGCGGGGGGCCCACCGGGGAGCTGTTTTTT. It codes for CAITSGGPTGELFF.